The 28 T cell receptor beta chains presented below share a single source sample, sequenced in a study of blood T cell repertoires in COVID-19. Profiled with immunoSEQ multiplex PCR; TCRdb holds only in-frame clones, not every one. The sample lists under 85,000 clones, roughly nine tenths occurring once. Specimen: peripheral blood. These receptor sequences come from a woman older than 75 with active or convalescent COVID-19.

This clone was seen a single time. Other DNA sequences in this sample translate to the same CDR3. V gene TRBV9 combines with J gene TRBJ2-7, with 13 bases identical to TRBD2. Germline V gives CDR1 SGDLS, CDR2 YYNGEE. The CDR3 consists of 15 residues. The ends lost 0 bases at V and 3 bases at J; junction bases unmatched: 0. The CDR3 DNA follows: TGTGCCAGCAGCGTAGGGACTAGCGGGAGCTACGAGCAGTACTTC. Its translation: CASSVGTSGSYEQYF. Supplemented by reference TRBV9 and TRBJ2-7, the full variable domain reads DSGVTQTPKHLITATGQRVTLRCSPRSGDLSVYWYQQSLDQGLQFLIQYYNGEERAKGNILERFSAQQFPDLHSELNLSSLELGDSALYFCASSVGTSGSYEQYFGPGTRLTVT.

This chain uses TRBV20-1 with TRBJ2-3; 10 nucleotides match TRBD2. Unmatched junction bases numbered 5, after V lost 3 bases and J lost 2 bases. This CDR3 has 15 residues. From germline, CDR1 is DFQATT and CDR2 SNEGSKA (reference sequence). The CDR3 nucleotides are TGCAGTGCTAGTACTAGCGGGGTCCACACAGATACGCAGTATTTT. It specifies CSASTSGVHTDTQYF.

The CDR3 region is CASLSGYEQYF. The CDR3 DNA sequence: TGTGCCAGCTTAAGCGGCTACGAGCAGTACTTC. J is TRBJ2-7 and V is TRBV11-2, with a weak D call TRBD2 (5 bases). The CDR3 spans 11 residues. CDR1 is SGHAT and CDR2 is FQNNGV in the germline V gene. Trimming removed 8 bases at V and 3 bases at J, with 8 bases between.

The chain is built from TRBV7-2 and TRBJ1-6, with D unclear. Germline CDR1 reads SGHTA; CDR2 reads FQGNSA. The CDR3 has 14 amino acids. V was shortened by 4 bases and J by 10 bases, with 14 bases between the two germline ends. The CDR3: CASSSSSHGSPLHF. The CDR3 bases are TGTGCCAGCAGCTCCTCCTCTCACGGGTCACCCCTCCACTTT.

The rearrangement joins TRBV27 to TRBJ2-6; the D gene is possibly TRBD1 (6 bases). Germline V gene sequence: CDR1 MNHEY, CDR2 SMNVEV (reference sequence). There are 19 residues in the CDR3. Trimming shortened V by 2 bases and J by 0 bases, and 17 bases separated the two germline ends. The CDR3 protein is CASSLMGQPLFSGANVLTF. For the CDR3, the DNA is TGTGCCAGCAGTTTAATGGGACAACCCCTCTTCTCTGGGGCCAACGTCCTGACTTTC.

The rearrangement joins TRBV7-2 to TRBJ2-1; maybe TRBD2 (5 bases). CDR1 is SGHTA, CDR2 FQGNSA, per germline. The CDR3 contains 17 residues. Trimming pared 2 bases from V and 0 bases from J, leaving 14 bases between. The CDR3 sequence: CASSLSWTSSSYNEQFF. CDR3 coding DNA: TGTGCCAGCAGCTTAAGTTGGACTTCCAGCTCCTACAATGAGCAGTTCTTC. The full variable domain, completed using reference TRBV7-2 and TRBJ2-1, is GAGVSQSPSNKVTEKGKDVELRCDPISGHTALYWYRQSLGQGLEFLIYFQGNSAPDKSGLPSDRFSAERTGGSVSTLTIQRTQQEDSAVYLCASSLSWTSSSYNEQFFGPGTRLTVL.

This clone was counted a few times. This sequence joins TRBV5-1 and TRBJ1-2, with TRBD1 matching 8 bases. Germline CDR1 reads SGHRS; CDR2 reads YFSETQ. The CDR3 is 16 amino acids. Trimming at V came to 1 base and at J to 8 bases, leaving 13 bases not matched to a gene. The CDR3 nucleotides are TGCGCCAGCAGCTTGCTCGGACAGGGATTTGAAGGGGGCTACACCTTC. Its translation: CASSLLGQGFEGGYTF.

The chain uses TRBV18 and TRBJ2-7; 7 bases are a match to TRBD2. Germline V gene sequence: CDR1 KGHSH, CDR2 LQKENI. V gave up 2 bases and J gave up 0 bases; unmatched junction bases: 4. CDR3 length: 15 amino acids. The chain's CDR3 is CASSPYGTTSYEQYF. The DNA for the CDR3 is TGTGCCAGCTCACCATACGGGACTACCTCCTACGAGCAGTACTTC.

The rearrangement links TRBV7-6 to TRBJ2-2; 9 bases match TRBD2. The CDR3 totals 18 residues. CDR1 and CDR2 from the germline V gene are SGHVS and FNYEAQ. J gave up 0 bases and V 5 bases, and 10 bases lay outside the gene matches. CDR3 coding DNA: TGTGCCAGCAGCCTTCGGGGTAGCGGGGGCTCGAACACCGGGGAGCTGTTTTTT. Protein: CASSLRGSGGSNTGELFF.

This chain joins TRBV7-2 and TRBJ1-4, with D possibly being TRBD1 (6 bases). V gave up 6 bases and J gave up 5 bases, with 16 bases separating them. CDR3 length equals 15 residues. Germline assignment: CDR1 SGHTA and CDR2 FQGNSA. In nucleotides, the CDR3 is TGTGCCAGCAGGAGAGGGGGGGGCAGGAATGAAAAACTGTTTTTT. Its protein product is CASRRGGGRNEKLFF.

The gene calls are TRBV7-2 and TRBJ2-7; a possible D gene is TRBD2 (6 bases). V lost 2 bases and J lost 3, with 14 bases in between. This CDR3 comprises 15 residues. Germline V gives CDR1 SGHTA, CDR2 FQGNSA. The CDR3 nucleotides read TGTGCCAGCAGCTTAAGGGGATCTAGCGACTACGAGCAGTACTTC. As protein: CASSLRGSSDYEQYF.

The chain recombines TRBV7-2 with TRBJ2-3; D is undetermined. CDR3 size: 11 residues. Trimming left V 8 bases short and J 6 bases short, with 9 bases between. Germline values: CDR1 SGHTA, CDR2 FQGNSA. This chain's CDR3 is CASGEADTQYF. The CDR3 bases are TGTGCCAGCGGAGAGGCGGATACGCAGTATTTT.

J is TRBJ2-4 and V is TRBV7-2; 8 bases line up with TRBD1. The CDR3 length is 13 residues. After removal of 4 bases from V and 7 bases from J, the junction contained 3 bases not matched to a gene. Germline V gene lookup returns CDR1 SGHTA and CDR2 FQGNSA. The CDR3, as DNA: TGTGCCAGCAGCTACAGGGGGGAGAACATTCAGTACTTC. It translates to CASSYRGENIQYF.

This sequence joins TRBV3-1 (or the pseudogene TRBV3-2) and TRBJ1-3; TRBD1 agrees at 10 bases. CDR1 LGHDT and CDR2 YNNKEL come from the germline V gene (reference sequence). The CDR3 runs to 17 residues. V trimming: 6 bases; J trimming: 0 bases; junction bases outside the gene matches: 8. In DNA, the CDR3 is TGTGCCAGCAGTCGGACAGGGGGTCCCTTCTCTGGAAACACCATATATTTT. Its translation: CASSRTGGPFSGNTIYF.

In DNA, the CDR3 is TGTGCCAGCAGCGTAGGGCCGGCGGGAGAAGAGACCCAGTACTTC. Residues: CASSVGPAGEETQYF. This chain connects TRBV9 to TRBJ2-5, with 7 bases that match TRBD2. The CDR3 totals 15 residues. J was trimmed by 3 bases and V by 0 bases; bases with no gene match: 5. The V gene's germline CDR1 is SGDLS and CDR2 YYNGEE.

This chain uses TRBV27 with TRBJ2-3, with 10 bases identical to TRBD1. Germline-derived CDR1 and CDR2 are MNHEY and SMNVEV (reference sequence). This CDR3 comprises 16 residues. Trimming took 0 bases from V and 7 from J; bases not matched to a gene: 7. The DNA for the CDR3 is TGTGCCAGCAGTTTATCACAGACAGGGGGCACGCATACGCAGTATTTT. This encodes CASSLSQTGGTHTQYF.

The rearrangement links TRBV28 to TRBJ1-5; 9 positions agree with TRBD1. Losses at the gene ends were 5 bases for V and 7 bases for J; bases not matched to a gene: 9. This CDR3 has 15 amino acids. The germline gives CDR1 MDHEN, CDR2 SYDVKM. CDR3 sequence (DNA): TGTGCCAGCAGTCTTACAGGGGGCGCAGGGCAGCCCCAGCATTTT. This gives the protein CASSLTGGAGQPQHF.

The chain has TRBV5-4 and TRBJ2-7; 13 nucleotides agree with TRBD2. V lost 4 bases, J lost 7 bases, and 2 bases stayed unmatched. The germline V gene encodes CDR1 SGHNT and CDR2 YYREEE (reference sequence). The CDR3 consists of 13 residues. The CDR3 loop reads CASSVGLAGEQYF. The DNA for the CDR3 is TGTGCCAGCAGCGTGGGACTAGCGGGGGAGCAGTACTTC.

The table lists this clone with a count of one. The V and J genes are TRBV7-9 and TRBJ2-5; 9 nucleotides align to TRBD1. V dropped 1 base and J dropped 4; count of bases not matched to a gene: 4. The CDR3 loop spans 15 amino acids. The germline V gene has CDR1 SEHNR and CDR2 FQNEAQ (reference sequence). The CDR3 is CASSLGDRVGETQYF. In DNA, the CDR3 is TGTGCCAGCAGCTTAGGGGACAGGGTGGGAGAGACCCAGTACTTC. Drawing the rest from reference TRBV7-9 and TRBJ2-5, the complete variable domain is DTGVSQNPRHKITKRGQNVTFRCDPISEHNRLYWYRQTLGQGPEFLTYFQNEAQLEKSRLLSDRFSAERPKGSFSTLEIQRTEQGDSAMYLCASSLGDRVGETQYFGPGTRLLVL.

The rearrangement uses TRBV3-1 (or the pseudogene TRBV3-2) and TRBJ2-5; tentatively, D is TRBD1 (7 bases). The CDR3 loop spans 17 amino acids. Germline-derived CDR1 and CDR2 are LGHDT and YNNKEL (reference sequence). Trimming took off 4 bases at V and 7 bases at J, with 25 bases between the two ends. CDR3 sequence: CASSPFRDSGGVGTQYF. CDR3 in DNA: TGTGCCAGCAGCCCCTTCCGGGACAGCGGAGGGGTTGGGACCCAGTACTTC.

The chain combines TRBV28 with TRBJ2-3; no reliable D call. The length of the CDR3 is 12 residues. Trimming left V 4 bases short and J 5 bases short, with 7 bases between. Germline CDR1 reads MDHEN; CDR2 reads SYDVKM. The CDR3 coding sequence is TGTGCCAGCAGTTCGAGTCTAGATACGCAGTATTTT. Encoded protein: CASSSSLDTQYF.

This clone was found a few times. The CDR3 protein is CASSPMTGNGYTF. The CDR3 DNA is TGTGCCAGCAGCCCCATGACAGGGAATGGCTACACCTTC. This chain links TRBV7-9 with TRBJ1-2; 7 bases are a match to TRBD1. The CDR3 loop spans 13 amino acids. Trimming removed 5 bases from V and 6 bases from J; junction bases left unmatched: 6. The V gene's germline CDR1 is SEHNR and CDR2 FQNEAQ (reference sequence).

The CDR3 loop reads CASRDSKIRENTIYF. DNA for the CDR3: TGTGCCAGCAGGGACTCGAAGATTAGGGAAAACACCATATATTTT. The chain is built from TRBV6-6 and TRBJ1-3; D not resolved. CDR1 and CDR2 from the germline V gene are MNHNY and SVGAGI (reference sequence). V dropped 6 bases and J dropped 6 bases, with 18 bases sitting between them. The length of the CDR3 is 15 residues.

CDR3: CSVPHGETQYF. DNA for the CDR3: TGCAGCGTTCCGCACGGGGAGACCCAGTACTTC. V gene TRBV29-1 combines with J gene TRBJ2-5; the D is unclear. The CDR3 has 11 amino acids. Trimming took off 5 bases at V and 5 bases at J, with 9 bases between the two ends. CDR1 is SQVTM, CDR2 ANQGSEA, per germline.

This chain links TRBV6-5 with TRBJ2-1; TRBD2 might be the D (6 bases). From germline, CDR1 is MNHEY and CDR2 SVGAGI. The CDR3 has 14 amino acids. The V end was cut by 6 bases, the J end by 3 bases, with 12 bases between. CDR3 DNA sequence: TGTGCCAGCAGGGGAGGTACTCGCTACAATGAGCAGTTCTTC. Its translation is CASRGGTRYNEQFF.

The V gene is TRBV18, the J gene TRBJ2-5; 7 positions agree with TRBD2. V shed 3 bases and J 3 bases; nucleotides not matched to a gene: 1. CDR3 size: 13 residues. Germline V CDR1 and CDR2: KGHSH, LQKENI. CDR3 amino acids: CASSPGLEETQYF. Written as DNA, the CDR3 is TGTGCCAGCTCACCTGGACTAGAAGAGACCCAGTACTTC.

The rearrangement joins TRBV15 to TRBJ1-1, with unresolved D. V was shortened by 0 bases and J by 0 bases, with 8 bases between the two germline ends. There are 15 residues in the CDR3. Germline-derived CDR1 and CDR2 are LNHNV and YYDKDF (reference sequence). The CDR3 here is CATSRDKGVNTEAFF. Here the CDR3 DNA reads TGTGCCACCAGCAGAGATAAAGGAGTGAACACTGAAGCTTTCTTT.

The chain carries TRBV4-3 and TRBJ2-2; TRBD2 matches 7 bases. CDR3 length: 16 amino acids. J lost 0 bases, V lost 0 bases, and 1 base had no gene match. The germline gives CDR1 LGHNA, CDR2 YSLEER. Here the CDR3 DNA reads TGCGCCAGCAGCCAAGATCGGGGGGCGAACACCGGGGAGCTGTTTTTT. The encoded protein is CASSQDRGANTGELFF.